This entry features one T cell receptor beta chain sequence. Its antigen is not known. Trimming took 1 base from V and 5 from J, leaving 8 bases between them. CDR1 is MGHRA, CDR2 YSYEKL, per germline. The CDR3 covers 13 residues. The study ran its PCR with 60 Vbeta and 13 Jbeta primers. The assay was immunoSEQ multiplex PCR, and TCRdb's table has in-frame clones only and misses some. The sample holds approximately 88,000 clones, over 70% seen once. The sample comes from a study of cytomegalovirus exposure and HLA in healthy donors. For the study at large: Early on, a data release was issued that held approximately 78 million unique TCRs from HLA-typed donors. Notes on the study in general: There were 150 to 200 TCR beta chains listed as cytomegalovirus-associated. Later analysis identified about 17,000 TCR beta sequences associated with HLA alleles, using a false discovery rate threshold of 0.05.

The rearrangement uses TRBV4-1 and TRBJ2-5; D gene uncertain. The TCR comes from a man aged 50 or older in good health and CMV-seropositive. What was sequenced was PBMCs. The DNA of the CDR3 is TGCGCCAGCAGCCAAGGGGTCAGGGAGACCCAGTACTTC. Translated: CASSQGVRETQYF.